The sample holds many counts of the clone carrying this T cell receptor beta chain. Its antigen is unknown. The data were taken from a study of T cells in Graves' hyperthyroidism and ophthalmopathy. Diagnosis rested on symptoms, serum thyroxine and TRAb, thyroid ultrasound, and orbital computed tomography. From RNA transcripts, TCR beta CDR3 regions were amplified. First-round RT-PCR with HTBI primers amplified the TCR CDR3 region. In TCRdb, the multiplex PCR reads were re-called with MiXCR into one record per CDR3 protein. The data show roughly 400,000 distinct CDR3 sequences, 11% to 15% seen once. The V end lost 5 bases, the J end lost 3 bases, and 8 bases lay between the germline ends. The V gene's germline CDR1 is GTSNPN and CDR2 SVGIG (reference sequence). The CDR3 runs to 11 residues. Study outcomes and limitations: Most thyroid clonotypes expanded above 0.001 appeared in blood too.

Input material: blood. The clonotype originates from a man aged 45 to 65 with Graves' ophthalmopathy. The chain uses TRBV30 and TRBJ2-7; tentatively, D is TRBD2 (5 bases). The CDR3 bases are TGTGCCTGGGGGGAGAACTACGAGCAGTACTTC. Amino acids: CAWGENYEQYF.